This T cell receptor beta chain is from a study of T cells expressing NK-cell markers (dated by TCRdb to about 2020). For the study in its entirety: Three sorted T-cell subsets (CD3+CD56+NKG2C+, CD3+CD56+NKG2C- and CD3+CD56-NKG2C+) from seven to nine donors had their TCR beta-chain repertoires profiled. Illumina HiSeq 2000/2500, MiSeq or NextSeq was used to sequence libraries as 2 x 150 bp reads. Seven of the eight sequenced donors were HCMV-seropositive and one was HCMV-seronegative. All eight donors whose samples were sequenced were randomly selected healthy volunteers, three of them men and five women. Overall results and qualifications from the work: Whether the expanded NKG2C-expressing T cell clones were specific for HCMV antigens was left unclear. For roughly 6 donors, the dominant CD3+CD56+NKG2C+ clonotypes were among the top 10 CD8+ clonotypes and accounted for 1.0-7.0% of CD8+ T cells. Those dominant clonotypes were again the most abundant among CD3+CD56-NKG2C+ cells in several donors, at 28.3-60.1%.

TCRdb shows the sequencer as Illumina HiSeq 2000. TCR beta cDNA libraries were made by 5'RACE template switching that added a universal primer site and unique molecular identifiers. Synthesis of cDNA was primed from the TCR beta constant segment and was followed by two consecutive PCR amplification steps. The study's own analysis went as follows. MIGEC handled demultiplexing of the reads and grouping by UMI, while MiTCR was used to assemble and quantify clonotypes. To remove erroneous sequences, TCR cDNA sequences were retained only when supported by two or more reads. Downstream repertoire analysis used the tcR package, and clonotypes were matched across fractions by CDR3 nucleotide sequence plus V segment. VDJmatch was used to annotate antigen specificity against VDJdb, with one amino acid substitution in CDR3 allowed. TCRdb reprocessed the raw reads; every CDR3 protein sequence is a single record, and DNA is not supplied. Clone size and V and J calls follow TCRdb, not the original study. The table of this sample itemizes about 300,000 distinct CDR3 sequences. Jointly, the top ten make up 4.2% of the sample.

Remarks on this clonotype: Its antigen is still unknown.

To determine HCMV serostatus, a commercial ELISA kit was used to detect HCMV-specific IgG in serum. Peripheral blood mononuclear cells were isolated from blood by Ficoll density gradient centrifugation. Taken from the germline V gene (reference sequence), the CDR1 and CDR2 loops are DFQATT and SNEGSKA. The CDR3 contains 15 residues, cysteine and phenylalanine counted. Only the protein is available. The V and J segments used are TRBV20-1 and TRBJ2-3; TCRdb proposes TRBD2, but this gene call is untestable without DNA. This sequence was found in a woman aged 18 to 69 in good health. The specimen sequenced was blood T cells: a sorted CD56 or NKG2C T cell subset, CD4+ or CD8+ T cells, or bulk PBMC T cells (not recorded which). This receptor has the CDR3 CSAILRGGHTDTQYF.